The next 27 T cell receptor beta chains were all read from a single sample in a study of blood T cell repertoires in COVID-19. Profiling relied on immunoSEQ multiplex PCR, and the TCRdb table lists in-frame clones only, not all of them. The table has 150,000 to 200,000 clones, about 89% seen once. The sample taken for sequencing was peripheral blood. Every receptor here comes from a man aged 18 to 35 who had recovered from COVID-19.

The chain has TRBV27 and TRBJ2-7; D is unclear. The germline V gene encodes CDR1 MNHEY and CDR2 SMNVEV (reference sequence). There are 13 residues in the CDR3. The V end was cut by 3 bases, the J end by 7 bases, with 13 bases between. The CDR3 DNA reads TGTGCCAGCAGTTTTACAGCCAGTAAGGAGCAGTACTTC. This codes for CASSFTASKEQYF.

The chain carries TRBV7-9 and TRBJ2-7; 8 positions match TRBD2. The CDR3 has 15 amino acids. Per germline, CDR1 SEHNR and CDR2 FQNEAQ (reference sequence). The ends lost 5 bases at V and 1 base at J; junction bases unmatched: 7. The CDR3 region has the DNA TGTGCCAGCAGCCCCCTGACTAGCGTGTCCTACGAGCAGTACTTC. This encodes CASSPLTSVSYEQYF.

The chain carries TRBV9 and TRBJ2-1; TRBD2 matches at 11 bases. With 0 bases clipped from V and 9 bases from J, the junction kept 14 bases outside the gene matches. Germline-derived CDR1 and CDR2 are SGDLS and YYNGEE. The length of the CDR3 is 18 residues. CDR3 DNA: TGTGCCAGCAGCGTAGAAGCTGGTCCGACTAGCGGGACTAGTGAGCAGTTCTTC. This gives the protein CASSVEAGPTSGTSEQFF.

The chain joins TRBV9 to TRBJ1-2; weak D call: TRBD1 (6 bases). Germline CDR1 SGDLS, CDR2 YYNGEE. With 3 bases removed from V and 5 bases from J, the gap between germline ends came to 17 bases. The CDR3 runs 15 residues. The chain's CDR3 is CASSASLGAQYGYTF. The CDR3 DNA follows: TGTGCCAGCAGCGCTTCCCTGGGGGCCCAGTATGGCTACACCTTC.

The rearrangement links TRBV10-3 to TRBJ1-1, with TRBD1 identical over 8 bases. Germline values: CDR1 ENHRY, CDR2 SYGVKD. The CDR3 loop spans 15 amino acids. With 2 bases clipped from V and 6 bases from J, the junction kept 8 bases outside the gene matches. CDR3 in DNA: TGTGCCATCAGTGAGAGCAGGGGGCGGAAAGCTGAAGCTTTCTTT. It codes for CAISESRGRKAEAFF.

The sample holds one count of this clone. The chain employs TRBV24-1 and TRBJ2-3; D gene ambiguous. Germline V gene data show CDR1 as KGHDR and CDR2 as SFDVKD. V lost 3 bases and J lost 0, with 6 bases in between. CDR3 length equals 14 residues. In DNA, the CDR3 is TGTGCCACCAGTGATACCCGGAGCACAGATACGCAGTATTTT. It translates to CATSDTRSTDTQYF.

This rearrangement joins TRBV6-5 to TRBJ2-2; tentatively, D is TRBD1 (7 bases). The CDR3 covers 16 residues. V lost 1 base and J 3 bases, leaving 12 bases between the germline ends. CDR1 is MNHEY and CDR2 is SVGAGI in the germline V gene. The CDR3 coding sequence is TGTGCCAGCAGTTACTTTGGAGGGGGCGACACCGGGGAGCTGTTTTTT. This translates into CASSYFGGGDTGELFF.

This sequence joins TRBV7-6 and TRBJ2-7; no firm D call. Per the germline V gene, CDR1 is SGHVS and CDR2 is FNYEAQ. Trimming pared 1 base from V and 1 base from J, leaving 5 bases between. This CDR3 is built from 13 residues. The CDR3 DNA follows: TGTGCCAGCAGCTTAGACGAGTCCTACGAGCAGTACTTC. Its translation: CASSLDESYEQYF.

The V and J genes are TRBV6-6 and TRBJ2-6, with D unclear. Trimming shortened V by 7 bases and J by 13 bases, and 20 bases separated the two germline ends. Germline lookup yields CDR1 MNHNY and CDR2 SVGAGI (reference sequence). The CDR3 covers 14 residues. CDR3 in amino acids: CASTHAREELVLTF. In DNA, the CDR3 is TGTGCCAGCACCCACGCCCGCGAGGAGTTAGTCCTGACTTTC.

The chain is built from TRBV6-5 and TRBJ1-6; tentatively, D is TRBD1 (6 bases). The germline V and J ends were trimmed by 6 bases and 7 bases, with 13 bases remaining between them. Per germline, CDR1 MNHEY and CDR2 SVGAGI. This CDR3 spans 14 amino acids. The CDR3, as DNA: TGTGCCAGCAGCCGGCCCGACAGGAATTCACCCCTCCACTTT. Its protein is CASSRPDRNSPLHF.

The chain has TRBV19 and TRBJ1-5, with 9 bases fitting TRBD1. The V and J ends lost 3 bases and 7 bases, in that order; junction bases with no gene match: 4. The germline V gene encodes CDR1 LNHDA and CDR2 SQIVND (reference sequence). The CDR3 contains 14 residues. The DNA of the CDR3 is TGTGCCAGTAGTATCACAGGGGGCTGGCAGCCCCAGCATTTT. Amino acids: CASSITGGWQPQHF.

This chain connects TRBV29-1 to TRBJ2-1, with TRBD2 matching over 13 bases. Germline V gene sequence: CDR1 SQVTM, CDR2 ANQGSEA. The V gene end was trimmed by 8 bases and the J gene end by 4 bases; junction bases not matched to a gene: 2. There are 13 residues in the CDR3. The CDR3 spells CSSGLAGYNEQFF. The CDR3 DNA reads as TGCAGCTCGGGACTAGCGGGATACAATGAGCAGTTCTTC.

The CDR3 spells CASSFAGSDSYEQYF. Written as DNA, the CDR3 is TGTGCCAGTAGTTTCGCCGGGTCCGATTCCTACGAGCAGTACTTC. The rearrangement uses TRBV19 and TRBJ2-7; D unclear. Germline V gene lookup returns CDR1 LNHDA and CDR2 SQIVND (reference sequence). The CDR3 loop spans 15 amino acids. Trimming left V 5 bases short and J 1 base short, with 15 bases between.

The chain employs TRBV4-3 and TRBJ1-2; 10 nucleotides agree with TRBD1. V shed 2 bases and J 4 bases; nucleotides not matched to a gene: 10. Germline loops: CDR1 LGHNA, CDR2 YSLEER. The CDR3 is made up of 17 amino acids. CDR3 in amino acids: CASSQHEGTGAIYGYTF. For the CDR3, the DNA is TGCGCCAGCAGCCAACACGAGGGGACAGGGGCTATCTATGGCTACACCTTC.

V is TRBV9 and J is TRBJ2-6; D perhaps matches TRBD1 (5 bases). Trimming took off 2 bases at V and 2 bases at J, with 8 bases between the two ends. Per germline, CDR1 SGDLS and CDR2 YYNGEE. The CDR3 consists of 15 residues. The CDR3 spells CASSVVGAGANVLTF. DNA for the CDR3: TGTGCCAGCAGCGTCGTAGGGGCTGGGGCCAACGTCCTGACTTTC.

The chain is built from TRBV6-2 or TRBV6-3 and TRBJ2-3; D possibly corresponds to TRBD2 (6 bases). Trimming shortened V by 4 bases and J by 0 bases, and 20 bases separated the two germline ends. Germline V CDR1 and CDR2: MNHEY, SVGEGT. The CDR3 totals 18 residues. This chain's CDR3 is CASSSRFRAGTSTDTQYF. DNA for the CDR3: TGTGCCAGCAGTTCCAGGTTCAGGGCGGGGACTAGCACAGATACGCAGTATTTT.

J is TRBJ1-2 and V is TRBV6-5; D is perhaps TRBD1 (5 bases). The CDR3 spans 12 residues. Germline assignment: CDR1 MNHEY and CDR2 SVGAGI. Trimming removed 7 bases from V and 5 bases from J, with 11 bases in between. CDR3 nucleotide sequence: TGTGCCAGCACCCGAGACAGATATGGCTACACCTTC. This translates into CASTRDRYGYTF.

This clone was detected once. The chain is built from TRBV25-1 and TRBJ2-2; 7 nucleotides match TRBD1. Germline CDR1 MGHDK, CDR2 SYGVNS. The CDR3 covers 14 residues. The ends lost 3 bases at V and 4 bases at J; junction bases unmatched: 2. Here the CDR3 reads CASSEDRSTGELFF. The DNA for the CDR3 is TGTGCCAGCAGTGAGGACAGGTCCACCGGGGAGCTGTTTTTT.

J is TRBJ2-3 and V is TRBV19, with D unclear. Trimming left V 4 bases short and J 1 base short, with 9 bases between. Germline V lookup: CDR1 LNHDA, CDR2 SQIVND (reference sequence). The CDR3 runs 14 residues. The CDR3 is CASSTSRGTDTQYF. The CDR3 DNA follows: TGTGCCAGTAGTACTTCCCGGGGCACAGATACGCAGTATTTT.

The chain combines TRBV9 with TRBJ2-1, with 7 bases aligning to TRBD2. The CDR3 spans 14 residues. The V gene end was trimmed by 4 bases and the J gene end by 5 bases; junction bases not matched to a gene: 6. Germline V gene data show CDR1 as SGDLS and CDR2 as YYNGEE. Here the CDR3 reads CASSPGLSNNEQFF. The CDR3 bases are TGTGCCAGCAGCCCGGGACTATCAAACAATGAGCAGTTCTTC.

V usage is TRBV27 and J usage is TRBJ1-5; a weak D match, TRBD1 (5 bases). V lost 6 bases and J 4 bases, leaving 10 bases between the germline ends. Germline CDR1 MNHEY, CDR2 SMNVEV (reference sequence). The CDR3 loop spans 13 amino acids. CDR3 sequence reads: CASRGGWNQPQHF. The CDR3 DNA is TGTGCCAGCAGGGGGGGATGGAATCAGCCCCAGCATTTT.

This clone was seen a few times. V is TRBV4-3 and J is TRBJ2-1; 9 bases align to TRBD2. In germline, CDR1 is LGHNA, CDR2 YSLEER. Germline trimming cut 0 bases from V and 7 bases from J; bases unmatched to any gene: 10. The CDR3 is 17 amino acids. Written as DNA, the CDR3 is TGCGCCAGCAGCCAAGATAGGTGGCTAGCGGGATCAAATGAGCAGTTCTTC. This sequence encodes CASSQDRWLAGSNEQFF.

The chain couples TRBV20-1 to TRBJ2-5, with 9 bases that match TRBD2. CDR1 is DFQATT, CDR2 SNEGSKA, per germline (reference sequence). This CDR3 is built from 14 residues. The V gene end was trimmed by 3 bases and the J gene end by 3 bases; junction bases not matched to a gene: 5. This chain's CDR3 is CSASGLARKETQYF. DNA for the CDR3: TGCAGTGCTAGTGGACTAGCGCGGAAAGAGACCCAGTACTTC.

The chain recombines TRBV28 with TRBJ2-2, with D tentatively TRBD2 (6 bases). The germline V gene has CDR1 MDHEN and CDR2 SYDVKM. The CDR3 contains 15 residues. V gave up 5 bases and J gave up 3 bases, with 13 bases separating them. The CDR3 loop reads CASSPGTRDTGELFF. CDR3 bases: TGTGCCAGCAGTCCCGGGACTCGGGACACCGGGGAGCTGTTTTTT.

The chain employs TRBV6-5 and TRBJ1-5; D is ambiguous. This CDR3 spans 13 amino acids. V was trimmed by 4 bases and J by 4 bases, leaving 8 bases between them. Germline-derived CDR1 and CDR2 are MNHEY and SVGAGI. CDR3 in amino acids: CASSFGDNQPQHF. CDR3 sequence (DNA): TGTGCCAGCAGTTTCGGAGATAATCAGCCCCAGCATTTT.

The chain employs TRBV10-3 and TRBJ1-2; D gene ambiguous. The length of the CDR3 is 15 residues. Germline V gene data show CDR1 as ENHRY and CDR2 as SYGVKD. With 4 bases removed from V and 7 bases from J, the gap between germline ends came to 19 bases. CDR3 in amino acids: CAISVRLEGMRGYTF. DNA for the CDR3: TGTGCCATCAGTGTTCGTCTGGAGGGTATGCGTGGCTACACCTTC.

The chain carries TRBV18 and TRBJ1-2; D not certain. Per germline, CDR1 KGHSH and CDR2 LQKENI. This CDR3 region has 14 residues. Trimming left V 5 bases short and J 1 base short, with 11 bases between. This CDR3 is CASSSQGGNYGYTF. The CDR3 DNA sequence: TGTGCCAGCTCATCCCAAGGAGGTAACTATGGCTACACCTTC.